The 23 T cell receptor beta chains below come from one sample, sequenced in a study of breast tumors, draining lymph nodes, adjacent tissues. TCRdb redid the calling of the multiplex PCR reads with MiXCR, one entry per CDR3 protein. Among hundreds of thousands of distinct CDR3 sequences listed, around 32% were seen once. Axillary draining lymph nodes of breast cancer patients supplied the node samples. Source material: axillary lymph node tissue. The receptors shown here come from a female donor with breast cancer. Some clones in this sample may be carry-over from other donors' samples.

In its sample, this clonotype was seen many times. CDR3 sequence (DNA): TGTGCCAGCAGTGAATTGGTGCTAGCGGGAGGAAAGATCTCCTACGAGCAGTACTTC. Translated, it gives CASSELVLAGGKISYEQYF. The gene calls are TRBV2 and TRBJ2-7; 11 bases line up with TRBD2. Trimming took 2 bases from V and 0 from J; bases not matched to a gene: 12. CDR3 size: 19 residues. Germline V CDR1 and CDR2: SNHLY, FYNNEI.

This clonotype was seen many times. V and J are TRBV6-6 and TRBJ1-5, with D hard to call. From germline, CDR1 is MNHNY and CDR2 SVGAGI (reference sequence). V was cut by 4 bases and J by 6 bases, with 4 bases left in between. The CDR3 extends over 11 amino acids. The CDR3 loop reads CASSSSQPQHF. The CDR3 DNA follows: TGTGCCAGCAGTTCCTCTCAGCCCCAGCATTTT.

About this clonotype: A read error is possible here, since a much larger clone lies one base away. The rearrangement joins TRBV6-2 or TRBV6-3 to TRBJ1-3; a possible D gene is TRBD1 (5 bases). The germline V gene encodes CDR1 MNHEY and CDR2 SVGEGT. The CDR3 is 17 amino acids. V shed 5 bases and J shed 0 bases, with 17 bases lying between them. CDR3: CASSQRPGRRSGNTIYF. The CDR3 DNA follows: TGTGCCAGCAGTCAACGCCCGGGACGCCGCTCTGGAAACACCATATATTTT.

This clonotype was detected many times. A read error is possible here, since a much larger clone lies one base away. V is TRBV11-3 and J is TRBJ2-5; 9 bases match TRBD2. Germline CDR1 is SGHNT and CDR2 is YENEEA. This CDR3 contains 17 residues. V shed 5 bases and J 5 bases; nucleotides not matched to a gene: 15. The chain's CDR3 is CASSPRTSARAGETQYF. The CDR3 region has the DNA TGTGCCAGCAGCCCCCGGACTAGCGCGAGGGCCGGGGAGACCCAGTACTTC.

This clonotype was seen many times. The chain uses TRBV9 and TRBJ2-5; tentatively, D is TRBD2 (5 bases). Trimming took off 0 bases at V and 2 bases at J, with 8 bases between the two ends. CDR1 is SGDLS and CDR2 is YYNGEE in the germline V gene. The CDR3 sequence is 14 residues long. DNA for the CDR3: TGTGCCAGCAGCGTAGGCGGGCTACAAGAGACCCAGTACTTC. It translates to CASSVGGLQETQYF.

Many counts were recorded for this clonotype. This chain connects TRBV9 to TRBJ2-7; 11 bases are shared with TRBD2. The CDR3 contains 15 residues. With 3 bases clipped from V and 9 bases from J, the junction kept 11 bases outside the gene matches. Germline assignment: CDR1 SGDLS and CDR2 YYNGEE. In DNA form, the CDR3 reads TGTGCCAGCAGCGGCGGTGGGACTAGCGGCTCCCGGCAGTACTTC. Protein sequence: CASSGGGTSGSRQYF.

Comment on this clonotype: At one boundary the junction diverges from the germline segment, which might be a read error. The rearrangement joins TRBV20-1 to TRBJ1-6; D uncertain. Germline V gene sequence: CDR1 DFQATT, CDR2 SNEGSKA (reference sequence). This CDR3 region has 15 residues. The CDR3 bases are TGCGGTGCTAAGTCGGGCTCCCCGGGAACTTCACCCCTCCACTTT. As protein: CGAKSGSPGTSPLHF.

This clonotype came up a few times. Possible read error: a much larger clone is one base away. V gene TRBV11-2 combines with J gene TRBJ1-5; D unclear. V lost 1 base, J lost 5 bases, and 12 bases lay in between. This CDR3 region has 15 residues. The germline V gene has CDR1 SGHAT and CDR2 FQNNGV. The CDR3 region has the DNA TGTGCCAGCAGCTTAGGTGTTGGGCCAGATCAGCCCCAGCATTTT. Translating it yields CASSLGVGPDQPQHF.

This clonotype was observed many times. This chain uses TRBV11-2 with TRBJ2-3, with 12 bases lining up with TRBD1. This CDR3 is 18 amino acids long. The J segment lost 6 bases and the V segment lost 1 base, leaving 11 bases of the junction unmatched. The germline gives CDR1 SGHAT, CDR2 FQNNGV. The CDR3 sequence is CASSLAPVGTGGGDTQYF. The CDR3 DNA sequence: TGTGCCAGCAGCTTAGCCCCGGTTGGGACAGGGGGCGGGGATACGCAGTATTTT. The entire variable domain, with the rest obtained from reference TRBV11-2 and TRBJ2-3, is as follows: EAGVAQSPRYKIIEKRQSVAFWCNPISGHATLYWYQQILGQGPKLLIQFQNNGVVDDSQLPKDRFSAERLKGVDSTLKIQPAKLEDSAVYLCASSLAPVGTGGGDTQYFGPGTRLTVL.

This clonotype was seen many times. The chain employs TRBV28 and TRBJ2-3; maybe TRBD2 (5 bases). Germline V gene data show CDR1 as MDHEN and CDR2 as SYDVKM. The V end lost 9 bases, the J end lost 0 bases, and 13 bases lay between the germline ends. This CDR3 has 14 amino acids. In nucleotides, the CDR3 is TGTGCCAGTGGGCCGACGGGAAGCACAGATACGCAGTATTTT. It yields the protein CASGPTGSTDTQYF.

On this clonotype: A much larger clone differs by one base, so this may be a read error. The rearrangement joins TRBV24-1 to TRBJ1-2; D not resolved. From germline, CDR1 is KGHDR and CDR2 SFDVKD. V was trimmed by 5 bases and J by 0 bases, leaving 0 bases between them. CDR3 length: 11 amino acids. The CDR3 nucleotides read TGTGCCACCAGTGCTAACTATGGCTACACCTTC. This encodes CATSANYGYTF.

This clonotype was seen a few times. The chain combines TRBV10-1 with TRBJ2-1, with TRBD1 identical over 10 bases. The CDR3 loop spans 16 amino acids. With V trimmed by 7 bases and J by 6 bases, 12 bases remained unmatched. The germline CDR1 and CDR2 sequences are WNHNN and SYGVQD (reference sequence). The CDR3 sequence is CASMGETGTGVNEQFF. CDR3 nucleotides: TGCGCCAGCATGGGCGAAACCGGGACAGGGGTCAATGAGCAGTTCTTC.

This clonotype occurred many times. J is TRBJ2-5 and V is TRBV7-3; 9 bases are shared with TRBD1. This CDR3 is built from 17 residues. The germline CDR1 and CDR2 sequences are SGHTA and FQGTGA. Trimming at V came to 0 bases and at J to 2 bases, leaving 7 bases not matched to a gene. The CDR3 nucleotides are TGTGCCAGCAGCTTAACCTCAACAGGGGGCTCACAAGAGACCCAGTACTTC. It is translated as CASSLTSTGGSQETQYF.

Points on this clonotype: This may be a read error: a much more frequent sequence differs by one nucleotide. This rearrangement joins TRBV5-4 to TRBJ2-5; perhaps TRBD1 as D (6 bases). The CDR3 is 13 residues long. Germline CDR1 SGHNT, CDR2 YYREEE (reference sequence). CDR3 sequence (DNA): TGTGCCAGCAGCCCCATGGGGGCAGAGACCCAGTGCTTC. Translated, it gives CASSPMGAETQCF.

There are many counts of this clonotype. This may be a read error: a much more frequent sequence differs by one nucleotide. CDR3 loop: CSARDIPGYAYTF. The CDR3 DNA reads TGCAGTGCCCGGGACATACCTGGCTATGCCTACACCTTC. V usage is TRBV20-1 and J usage is TRBJ1-2; D perhaps matches TRBD1 (6 bases). Germline-derived CDR1 and CDR2 are DFQATT and SNEGSKA (reference sequence). CDR3 size: 13 residues.

A remark on this clonotype: This may stem from a read error, because a much larger clone lies one nucleotide away. This sequence joins TRBV20-1 and TRBJ2-5, with TRBD1 matching 9 bases. This CDR3 spans 14 amino acids. In germline, CDR1 is DFQATT, CDR2 SNEGSKA (reference sequence). The CDR3 sequence is CSARRGQGGETQHF. The CDR3 coding sequence is TGCAGTGCTAGAAGGGGACAGGGTGGGGAGACCCAGCACTTC.

The CDR3 loop reads CASSLEIRDTQYF. The CDR3, as DNA: TGCGCCAGCAGCTTGGAGATCCGGGACACCCAGTACTTC. The chain recombines TRBV5-1 with TRBJ2-5, with D possibly called TRBD1 or TRBD2 (5 bases each). Trimming removed 0 bases from V and 8 bases from J, with 11 bases in between. CDR3 length: 13 residues. The germline V gene has CDR1 SGHRS and CDR2 YFSETQ.

To note about this clonotype: Possible read error: a much larger clone is one base away. CDR3 region: CASSFGTAGTDTQYF. The CDR3 nucleotides are TGTGCCAGCAGCTTCGGGACAGCGGGCACAGATACGCAGTATTTT. The chain recombines TRBV5-4 with TRBJ2-3; 7 nucleotides agree with TRBD1. The CDR3 totals 15 residues. Germline lookup yields CDR1 SGHNT and CDR2 YYREEE (reference sequence). With 2 bases clipped from V and 1 base from J, the junction kept 4 bases outside the gene matches.

This clonotype turned up a few times. This could be a read error, since a much larger clone is one nucleotide away. The rearrangement uses TRBV19 and TRBJ1-5, with a possible D match to TRBD1 (6 bases). This CDR3 has 16 amino acids. Germline V gene lookup returns CDR1 LNHDA and CDR2 SQIVND (reference sequence). Trimming removed 5 bases from V and 6 bases from J, with 20 bases in between. The CDR3 here is CASSPLRQARSQPQHF. The CDR3 region has the DNA TGTGCCAGTAGTCCCCTGAGACAGGCCCGTAGTCAGCCCCAGCATTTT.

This clonotype was detected ten times or more. The chain couples TRBV19 to TRBJ2-1; D gene ambiguous. V lost 3 bases and J 4 bases, leaving 7 bases between the germline ends. The CDR3 runs to 13 residues. Per germline, CDR1 LNHDA and CDR2 SQIVND (reference sequence). The CDR3 region has the DNA TGTGCCAGTAGTATCGAAGGTTACAATGAGCAGTTCTTC. Encoded protein: CASSIEGYNEQFF.

This clonotype showed up many times. The chain joins TRBV20-1 to TRBJ2-5, with D perhaps TRBD1 (7 bases). The length of the CDR3 is 15 residues. Trimming cost V 5 bases and J 0 bases, with 16 bases left between them. Germline V CDR1 and CDR2: DFQATT, SNEGSKA (reference sequence). The CDR3 DNA reads as TGCAGTGCTCCAATGGCAGGGGGGTACCAAGAGACCCAGTACTTC. Amino acids: CSAPMAGGYQETQYF.

This clonotype has at least ten counts. J is TRBJ2-7 and V is TRBV12-3 or TRBV12-4; TRBD2 agrees at 7 bases. V lost 1 base, J lost 6 bases, and 3 bases stayed unmatched. This CDR3 region has 13 residues. The CDR3 loop reads CASSLVGGPEQYF. CDR3 coding DNA: TGTGCCAGCAGTTTAGTGGGAGGGCCCGAGCAGTACTTC.

The table lists this clonotype with many counts. V is TRBV6-5 and J is TRBJ1-3, with TRBD1 as a possible D gene (5 bases). This CDR3 region has 15 residues. Germline CDR1 reads MNHEY; CDR2 reads SVGAGI. Trimming pared 6 bases from V and 0 bases from J, leaving 12 bases between. CDR3 sequence reads: CASSSGVFSGNTIYF. The CDR3 bases are TGTGCCAGCAGCTCGGGGGTCTTCTCTGGAAACACCATATATTTT.